This TCR beta chain was recovered during a study of cytomegalovirus exposure and HLA in healthy donors. The wider study: Early on, a data release was issued that held 85 million to 95 million unique TCRs from HLA-typed donors. Out of fewer than 400 genotyped donors, around 80% belonged to the Caucasian-associated ancestry cluster.

V lost 4 bases to trimming and J lost 4 bases, with 16 bases between them. Per germline, CDR1 MNHEY and CDR2 SVGAGI. This CDR3 is 15 amino acids long. The study's findings and limits: Common viral pathogens seemed, in a later analysis, to connect with several of the most significant clusters. It was in a later analysis that TCR association rates were seen to vary by HLA locus, highest for DRB1 and lowest for HLA-C.

Concerning this clone: What it binds is not known.

The PCR was carried out with 60 Vbeta primers and 13 Jbeta primers. Profiled with immunoSEQ multiplex PCR; TCRdb holds only in-frame clones, not every one. This table has some 150,000 clones, approximately 71% appearing once. This chain uses TRBV6-5 with TRBJ1-2, with D tentatively TRBD1 (5 bases). The sequencing sample was made of PBMCs. The clonotype originates from a man between 35 and 55 years old in good health and CMV-seronegative. Written as DNA, the CDR3 is TGTGCCAGCAGTTTGATCAGGGAGGGATCCTATGGCTACACCTTC. It codes for CASSLIREGSYGYTF.